This T cell receptor (beta chain) stems from a study of OX40 agonist ivuxolimab in advanced cancers. Assay: immunoSEQ multiplex PCR; the TCRdb copy retains only in-frame clones and omits some. Of fewer than 85,000 clones in the sample, roughly 90% were seen once. Looked up from germline, CDR1 is MNHEY and CDR2 is SVGAGI. The CDR3 spans 15 residues. V lost 6 bases to trimming and J lost 3 bases, with 17 bases between them. The sample consisted of CD4+ or CD8+ T cells sorted from blood, taken in a trial of the OX40 agonist ivuxolimab. This TCR was recovered from an adult with an advanced solid tumor such as melanoma, head and neck, liver or kidney cancer. The chain employs TRBV6-5 and TRBJ1-2, with TRBD1 as a possible D gene (6 bases). For the CDR3, the DNA is TGTGCCAGCAGGGTCCCAGGGGTGAGAGACTATGGCTACACCTTC. Its translation: CASRVPGVRDYGYTF.